What follows are 28 T cell receptor beta chains derived from one specimen sequenced in a study of T cell repertoires in cytomegalovirus infection. TCRdb analysed the reads with MiXCR anew, one entry per CDR3 protein. Among about 740,000 distinct CDR3 sequences, under 40% were seen once, and the ten largest hold around 2.6%. Source material: PBMCs. The source of these receptors is a human donor in good health (CMV status not recorded). Some clones in this sample may be carry-over from other donors' samples.

The J gene is TRBJ1-5, the V gene TRBV20-1, with a weak D call TRBD1 (6 bases). This CDR3 has 17 residues. From germline, CDR1 is DFQATT and CDR2 SNEGSKA (reference sequence). With 3 bases removed from V and 0 bases from J, the gap between germline ends came to 18 bases. The CDR3 DNA reads TGCAGTGCTAGGACCAGGGGTCAGGCCTTTAGCAATCAGCCCCAGCATTTT. This gives the protein CSARTRGQAFSNQPQHF.

The J gene is TRBJ2-3, the V gene TRBV28, with D unclear. This CDR3 contains 15 residues. Germline loops: CDR1 MDHEN, CDR2 SYDVKM. The V end was cut by 3 bases, the J end by 0 bases, with 10 bases between. The CDR3: CASSFNPQSTDTQYF. DNA of the CDR3: TGTGCCAGCAGTTTTAACCCACAAAGCACAGATACGCAGTATTTT.

This chain uses TRBV29-1 with TRBJ2-1; 10 positions agree with TRBD2. Germline V gives CDR1 SQVTM, CDR2 ANQGSEA. The V segment lost 4 bases and the J segment 1 base; nucleotides outside the gene matches: 4. CDR3 length equals 15 residues. The DNA of the CDR3 is TGCAGCGTTGGATGGACTAGCGGATCCTACAATGAGCAGTTCTTC. This sequence encodes CSVGWTSGSYNEQFF.

This clonotype came up a few times. J is TRBJ2-3 and V is TRBV28, with 9 bases aligning to TRBD1. With 8 bases clipped from V and 4 bases from J, the junction kept 7 bases outside the gene matches. The germline gives CDR1 MDHEN, CDR2 SYDVKM. The CDR3 has 14 amino acids. This CDR3 is CASVWTGDPDTQYF. The DNA for the CDR3 is TGTGCCAGCGTCTGGACAGGGGATCCAGATACGCAGTATTTT.

This clonotype was seen only a few times. Being one base from a much bigger clone, this may be a read error. V and J are TRBV7-2 and TRBJ1-6; D remains ambiguous. Germline values: CDR1 SGHTA, CDR2 FQGNSA. The CDR3 is made up of 13 amino acids. The CDR3 DNA reads as TGTGCCAGCAGCTTAGATTACAATTCACCCCACCACTTT. This gives the protein CASSLDYNSPHHF.

V usage is TRBV6-5 and J usage is TRBJ2-7; 7 bases agree with TRBD2. Germline-derived CDR1 and CDR2 are MNHEY and SVGAGI. V dropped 6 bases and J dropped 7; count of bases not matched to a gene: 15. The CDR3 is 15 amino acids. The CDR3 loop reads CASRPAERDWGEQYF. In nucleotides, the CDR3 is TGTGCCAGCAGGCCTGCCGAGCGGGACTGGGGGGAGCAGTACTTC.

This clonotype was counted between two and nine times. The chain joins TRBV5-4 to TRBJ1-1; 7 bases map to TRBD1. The CDR3 extends over 14 amino acids. J gave up 4 bases and V 0 bases, and 3 bases lay outside the gene matches. The germline V gene encodes CDR1 SGHNT and CDR2 YYREEE (reference sequence). CDR3 region: CASSLDEGATEAFF. In DNA form, the CDR3 reads TGTGCCAGCAGCTTGGATGAGGGGGCCACTGAAGCTTTCTTT.

In its sample, this clonotype was seen a few times. The gene calls are TRBV6-1 and TRBJ1-6; tentatively, D is TRBD1 (6 bases). The V end was cut by 10 bases, the J end by 5 bases, with 12 bases between. Germline CDR1 is MNHNS and CDR2 is SASEGT. The CDR3 contains 13 residues. CDR3 sequence: CATRQDDNSPLHF. DNA of the CDR3: TGTGCCACCCGACAGGACGATAATTCACCCCTCCACTTT.

V and J are TRBV19 and TRBJ2-2; possible D gene TRBD2, 7 bases. Germline V lookup: CDR1 LNHDA, CDR2 SQIVND (reference sequence). The V gene lost 8 bases and the J gene lost 6 bases, with 19 bases spanning the gap. The length of the CDR3 is 15 residues. CDR3 sequence: CASVGGGGGAGELFF. CDR3 DNA: TGTGCCAGTGTTGGGGGAGGGGGGGGGGCCGGGGAGCTGTTTTTT.

The chain carries TRBV28 and TRBJ1-2; a possible D gene is TRBD1 (6 bases). V lost 7 bases and J 4 bases, leaving 13 bases between the germline ends. Germline V gene data show CDR1 as MDHEN and CDR2 as SYDVKM. The CDR3 is 13 residues long. In DNA, the CDR3 is TGTGCCAGCACCGAGCAGGGGACCTATGGCTACACCTTC. Its protein product is CASTEQGTYGYTF.

This chain links TRBV27 with TRBJ1-4; a weak D match, TRBD1 (5 bases). The CDR3 totals 15 residues. Trimming pared 5 bases from V and 8 bases from J, leaving 18 bases between. Germline CDR1 reads MNHEY; CDR2 reads SMNVEV (reference sequence). The CDR3, as DNA: TGTGCCAGCAGTCAAACCGGGATAGGGGTAGAAAAACTGTTTTTT. It yields the protein CASSQTGIGVEKLFF.

The V call is TRBV27, the J call TRBJ1-2, with D unclear. The germline V and J ends were trimmed by 5 bases and 7 bases, with 11 bases remaining between them. CDR3 length equals 12 residues. Germline V gene sequence: CDR1 MNHEY, CDR2 SMNVEV (reference sequence). The CDR3 DNA sequence: TGTGCCAGCAGTCCCCTCCGGGGTGGCTACACCTTC. Protein sequence: CASSPLRGGYTF.

The chain couples TRBV28 to TRBJ2-6; tentatively, D is TRBD1 (5 bases). V was trimmed by 4 bases and J by 14 bases, leaving 27 bases between them. Germline values: CDR1 MDHEN, CDR2 SYDVKM. The CDR3 length is 17 residues. CDR3 bases: TGTGCCAGCAGTTCTATGGTCCAGGGCTCTGTTGCCACCTTCCTGACTTTC. Amino acid sequence: CASSSMVQGSVATFLTF.

The table lists this clonotype with a few counts. The chain recombines TRBV7-2 with TRBJ2-7; no clear D. The CDR3 spans 13 residues. The germline V gene has CDR1 SGHTA and CDR2 FQGNSA. The ends were cut back, 4 bases at V and 2 bases at J, with 9 bases in the middle. The CDR3 region has the DNA TGTGCCAGCAGCTCCCACAGAACCTACGAGCAGTACTTC. This gives the protein CASSSHRTYEQYF.

V usage is TRBV4-1 and J usage is TRBJ2-1, with 9 bases matching TRBD2. J gave up 4 bases and V 1 base, and 8 bases lay outside the gene matches. CDR1 and CDR2 from the germline V gene are MGHRA and YSYEKL. The CDR3 totals 17 residues. CDR3 region: CASSQAISGSSYNEQFF. CDR3 in DNA: TGCGCCAGCAGCCAAGCTATTAGCGGGAGTTCTTACAATGAGCAGTTCTTC.

This clonotype showed up many times. The J gene is TRBJ2-2, the V gene TRBV7-2; D remains ambiguous. Looked up from germline, CDR1 is SGHTA and CDR2 is FQGNSA. V gave up 5 bases and J gave up 3 bases, with 10 bases separating them. This CDR3 is built from 14 residues. The CDR3 sequence is CASSPRAYTGELFF. The DNA for the CDR3 is TGTGCCAGCAGCCCCCGGGCCTACACCGGGGAGCTGTTTTTT. The full variable domain, its missing parts supplied by reference TRBV7-2 and TRBJ2-2, is GAGVSQSPSNKVTEKGKDVELRCDPISGHTALYWYRQSLGQGLEFLIYFQGNSAPDKSGLPSDRFSAERTGGSVSTLTIQRTQQEDSAVYLCASSPRAYTGELFFGEGSRLTVL.

V and J are TRBV24-1 and TRBJ2-7; D may correspond to TRBD1 or TRBD2 (6 bases each). The CDR3 is made up of 14 amino acids. V lost 5 bases to trimming and J lost 0 bases, with 10 bases between them. Per germline, CDR1 KGHDR and CDR2 SFDVKD. CDR3 loop: CATSVGGDSYEQYF. CDR3 nucleotide sequence: TGTGCCACCAGTGTGGGGGGCGACTCCTACGAGCAGTACTTC.

The J gene is TRBJ2-7, the V gene TRBV25-1; 9 bases fit TRBD1. Trimming removed 6 bases from V and 2 bases from J; junction bases left unmatched: 8. The CDR3 loop spans 15 amino acids. From germline, CDR1 is MGHDK and CDR2 SYGVNS. CDR3 nucleotides: TGTGCCAGCAGCCTTACAGGGGGCTTCCCCTACGAGCAGTACTTC. Its protein product is CASSLTGGFPYEQYF.

Comment on this clonotype: An end of the junction differs from the germline gene, which may be a read error. The chain joins TRBV7-8 to TRBJ1-4; 7 bases are a match to TRBD1. This CDR3 spans 16 amino acids. Germline V gene data show CDR1 as SGHVS and CDR2 as FQNEAQ. The CDR3, as DNA: TGTGCCAGCATCGTGCGCCGACAGGGCACTAAAGAAAAACTGTTTTTT. This sequence encodes CASIVRRQGTKEKLFF.

This clonotype has only a few counts. J is TRBJ1-2 and V is TRBV7-9; TRBD1 matches at 9 bases. Trimming took 5 bases from V and 4 from J; bases not matched to a gene: 8. The germline gives CDR1 SEHNR, CDR2 FQNEAQ (reference sequence). The CDR3 totals 15 residues. The CDR3 region has the DNA TGTGCCAGCAGCCTGGGACAGGGACCTGGCTATGGCTACACCTTC. Encoded protein: CASSLGQGPGYGYTF. Combining the CDR3 with reference TRBV7-9 and TRBJ1-2 gives the whole variable domain DTGVSQNPRHKITKRGQNVTFRCDPISEHNRLYWYRQTLGQGPEFLTYFQNEAQLEKSRLLSDRFSAERPKGSFSTLEIQRTEQGDSAMYLCASSLGQGPGYGYTFGSGTRLTVV.

In the case of this clonotype: This may be a read error: a much more frequent sequence differs by one nucleotide. V usage is TRBV5-1 and J usage is TRBJ2-1, with D unclear. Between the trimmed V and J ends, which lost 7 bases and 6 bases, there was a span of 14 bases. CDR3 length: 13 residues. Germline loops: CDR1 SGHRS, CDR2 YFSETQ. CDR3 region: CASRSLEGNEQFF. As DNA, the CDR3 is TGCGCCAGCCGCTCGCTCGAAGGCAATGAGCAGTTCTTC.

On this clonotype: The junction departs from the called germline gene at one end, perhaps through a read error. The gene calls are TRBV20-1 and TRBJ2-1, with D perhaps matching TRBD1 or TRBD2 (5 bases each). CDR1 and CDR2 (germline): DFQATT, SNEGSKA (reference sequence). The CDR3 consists of 14 residues. The DNA of the CDR3 is TGCAGTTCTAGAGATCGGGACGCCAGCAATGAGCAGTTCTTC. It codes for CSSRDRDASNEQFF.

The table lists this clonotype with a few counts. The chain carries TRBV10-3 and TRBJ2-7, with a tentative D call TRBD2 (5 bases). The germline V gene encodes CDR1 ENHRY and CDR2 SYGVKD. Trimming removed 5 bases from V and 2 bases from J, with 13 bases in between. The CDR3 is 14 amino acids. The CDR3 is CAISPSGIAYEQYF. The CDR3 nucleotides read TGTGCCATCAGTCCCTCGGGAATAGCCTACGAGCAGTACTTC.

The V gene is TRBV7-8, the J gene TRBJ2-5; 10 bases match TRBD2. V dropped 3 bases and J dropped 4; count of bases not matched to a gene: 2. The CDR3 covers 14 residues. Germline V gene sequence: CDR1 SGHVS, CDR2 FQNEAQ. The CDR3 sequence is CASSFSGGRETQYF. The CDR3 region has the DNA TGTGCCAGCAGCTTTAGCGGGGGGCGAGAGACCCAGTACTTC.

For this clonotype: The CDR3 ends on some other residue instead of the conserved phenylalanine or tryptophan, so this is likely a read error. Because the CDR3's place on the DNA is in doubt, the DNA is left out and the CDR3 is given as listed by TCRdb. The chain links TRBV27 to TRBJ1-2; the table names TRBD1, a call not compared with the DNA. Germline V lookup: CDR1 MNHEY, CDR2 SMNVEV (reference sequence). The CDR3 is 14 residues long, ends included. The chain's CDR3 is CASSDLQGRNGYTL.

The chain links TRBV6-5 to TRBJ2-3, with 10 bases identical to TRBD1. Germline CDR1 reads MNHEY; CDR2 reads SVGAGI. The CDR3 spans 15 residues. The trim removed 7 bases at V and 5 bases at J, leaving 9 bases unmatched. CDR3 DNA: TGTGCCAGCAACCGCGACAGGGGGCCCCGAGATACGCAGTATTTT. Its translation: CASNRDRGPRDTQYF.

J is TRBJ2-7 and V is TRBV4-1; 13 bases are shared with TRBD2. CDR1 MGHRA and CDR2 YSYEKL come from the germline V gene. The CDR3 consists of 19 residues. The V and J ends lost 1 base and 1 base, in that order; junction bases with no gene match: 10. CDR3 sequence (DNA): TGCGCCAGCAGCCAAGTTTTCGGGACTAGCGGGACAAGATCCTACGAGCAGTACTTC. This codes for CASSQVFGTSGTRSYEQYF.

For this clonotype: A much larger clone lies a single base off, so this may be a read error. This sequence joins TRBV7-8 and TRBJ1-3; D call uncertain. This CDR3 contains 16 residues. V shed 5 bases and J shed 0 bases, with 14 bases lying between them. The V gene's germline CDR1 is SGHVS and CDR2 FQNEAQ. CDR3 DNA: TGTGCCAGCAGCGTAGGCCCGGTTGGCTCTGGAAACACCATATATTTT. This sequence encodes CASSVGPVGSGNTIYF.